This TCR beta chain was sequenced during a study of cytomegalovirus exposure and HLA in healthy donors. The CDR3 consists of 15 residues. The V gene's germline CDR1 is MGHRA and CDR2 YSYEKL. Deletions cut 4 bases from V and 5 bases from J, with 15 bases between. PCR used 60 Vbeta primers and 13 Jbeta primers. The assay was immunoSEQ multiplex PCR, and TCRdb's table has in-frame clones only and misses some. This table holds approximately 150,000 clones, around four fifths found once. Study-level findings and limits: The study found most TCR sequences rare, yet found some public TCRs in many donors. Cytomegalovirus status, reportedly, was diagnosed with high specificity and sensitivity by the classifier.

Of note for this clone: The antigen remains undetermined.

This sequence originates from a man aged 18 to 30 in good health and CMV-seropositive. Sequencing was carried out using PBMCs. The J gene is TRBJ1-5, the V gene TRBV4-1; D is perhaps TRBD1 (6 bases). The CDR3 DNA follows: TGCGCCAGCAGCCTAACGACAGGTGATTATCAGCCCCAGCATTTT. Amino acid sequence: CASSLTTGDYQPQHF.